The count of the clone carrying this T cell receptor (beta chain) is one. The CDR3 contains 16 residues. The trim removed 4 bases at V and 4 bases at J, leaving 9 bases unmatched. This entry belongs to a study of blood T cell repertoires in COVID-19. Measured with immunoSEQ multiplex PCR; TCRdb has only the in-frame clones, and not every one. The top ten clones hold 5.1% of a sample with over 250,000 clones, over 75% of them seen once. The chain uses TRBV5-3 and TRBJ2-5, with 11 bases fitting TRBD2. TRBV5-3 carries the ORF label, with uncertain function. The sequenced sample consisted of peripheral blood. The source is a man aged 45-65 years with active or convalescent COVID-19. CDR3 sequence reads: CARSHGPTSGVETQYF. CDR3 in DNA: TGTGCCAGAAGCCACGGCCCGACTAGCGGGGTAGAGACCCAGTACTTC.